Listed below are T cell receptor beta chains from one sample, sequenced in a study of vaccination effects on CD4 cells after COVID-19. No antigen has been identified for these receptors. Libraries were prepared by immunoSEQ multiplex PCR; TCRdb keeps only in-frame clonotypes and omits some of them. Of roughly 23,000 clones listed, approximately 76% were seen once; the top ten hold roughly 15%. The sequences come from CD4+ T cells from PBMCs cultured with SARS-CoV-2 spike peptides, collected before COVID-19 vaccination. These receptors were collected from a human donor who had a prior SARS-CoV-2 infection. Each CDR3 is given with its conserved first and last residue. D genes are given only for firm matches. The size entry is marked missing in some rows and otherwise reads once, few, many or a size class.

J	V	D	size	length	DNA	CDR3
TRBJ2-7	TRBV9	-	-	16	TGTGCCAGCAGCGTATCTCTCGGGGGGCTTCCATACGAGCAGTACTTC	CASSVSLGGLPYEQYF
TRBJ2-2	TRBV3-1/TRBV3-2	-	-	14	TGTGCCAGCAGCCAAGCAGGGGGGCCCGGGGAGCTGTTTTTT	CASSQAGGPGELFF
TRBJ1-1	TRBV7-2	-	-	13	TGTGCCAGCAGCCGGCAGGTTGACACTGAAGCTTTCTTT	CASSRQVDTEAFF
TRBJ2-1	TRBV21-1	-	-	14	TGTGCCAGCAAAAGGAGACTAGTTCTCAATGAGCAGTTCTTC	CASKRRLVLNEQFF
TRBJ2-1	TRBV3-1/TRBV3-2	-	few	12	TGTGCCAGCAGTACCGGACTCGGAGAGCAGTTCTTC	CASSTGLGEQFF
TRBJ2-1	TRBV27	-	few	19	TGTGCCAGCAGTGGCAGGGGGAGGGTGGGAGCAAGCTCCTACAATGAGCAGTTCTTC	CASSGRGRVGASSYNEQFF
TRBJ2-7	TRBV11-2	-	-	15	TGTGCCAGCAGCTTAGATAACAGGTCCGGGGGCGAGCAGTACTTC	CASSLDNRSGGEQYF
TRBJ2-1	TRBV27	-	-	14	TGTGCCAGCAGTCCGGGGCGAGTCCCCAATGAGCAGTTCTTC	CASSPGRVPNEQFF
TRBJ1-2	TRBV5-1	-	-	16	TGCGCCAGCAGCTTGCTGACCCGCGGTTTTGCGGGTGGCTACACCTTC	CASSLLTRGFAGGYTF
TRBJ2-3	TRBV10-3	-	-	14	TGTGCCATCAAGGGGGTCTCTAGCACAGATACGCAGTATTTT	CAIKGVSSTDTQYF
TRBJ1-1	TRBV23-1	-	once	17	TGCGCCAGCAGTCGAAAACCCAGGGGCCCCATGAACACTGAAGCTTTCTTT	CASSRKPRGPMNTEAFF